What follows describes a single T cell receptor (beta chain). This entry belongs to a study of CD8+ T cells in alopecia areata. On the study more broadly: Tofacitinib administration persisted for 6 to 18 months, succeeded by 6 months off drug.

Punch biopsies of lesional scalp, plus peripheral blood, were taken from alopecia areata patients. Sorting separated CD4+ and CD8+ T cells out of PBMCs. The V and J ends lost 4 bases and 2 bases, in that order; junction bases with no gene match: 6. CDR3 size: 16 residues. CDR1 is SGHNT and CDR2 is YYREEE in the germline V gene (reference sequence). Extracted RNA was reverse transcribed, and the resulting cDNA served as sequencing template. Method: immunoSEQ multiplex PCR; TCRdb's copy keeps in-frame clones and lacks some. The sample carries 100,000 to 150,000 clones, roughly 58% recorded once. This sequence joins TRBV5-4 and TRBJ2-2; TRBD1 aligns across 9 bases. This material consisted of CD4+ T cells sorted from blood, taken at week 0. This TCR came from a human donor with alopecia areata. CDR3 sequence (DNA): TGTGCCAGCAGCGGGACAGGGAGATTAAACACCGGGGAGCTGTTTTTT. It codes for CASSGTGRLNTGELFF. Variable domain in full (rest from reference TRBV5-4 and TRBJ2-2): ETGVTQSPTHLIKTRGQQVTLRCSSQSGHNTVSWYQQALGQGPQFIFQYYREEENGRGNFPPRFSGLQFPNYSSELNVNALELDDSALYLCASSGTGRLNTGELFFGEGSRLTVL.